Listed below are T cell receptor beta chains from one sample, sequenced in a study of monozygotic twins with inflammatory bowel disease. TCRdb re-called the 5' RACE reads and shows each CDR3 protein once, DNA omitted. In all, the sample yields about 350,000 distinct CDR3 sequences. The sequencing sample was made of blood. Receptors were obtained from a human donor with ulcerative colitis or Crohn's disease, or a healthy co-twin of an affected twin (not recorded which). Each CDR3 is given with its conserved first and last residue.

j_call: TRBJ1-3; v_call: TRBV5-1; cdr3_aa: CASSLEVSGNTIYF
j_call: TRBJ2-7; v_call: TRBV5-6; cdr3_aa: CASSFRHPPYEQYF
j_call: TRBJ2-2; v_call: TRBV4-3; cdr3_aa: CASSQDWIRGRELFF
j_call: TRBJ2-7; v_call: TRBV13; cdr3_aa: CASSPVDSYEQYF
j_call: TRBJ1-2; v_call: TRBV28; cdr3_aa: CASRQETNYGYTF
j_call: TRBJ2-1; v_call: TRBV29-1; cdr3_aa: CSVLVGEEGNEQFF
j_call: TRBJ1-2; v_call: TRBV5-4; cdr3_aa: CASSHRVSYGYTF
j_call: TRBJ2-4; v_call: TRBV19; cdr3_aa: CASSTVVSVNIQYF
j_call: TRBJ1-5; v_call: TRBV28; cdr3_aa: CASTQAPNQPQHF
j_call: TRBJ2-2; v_call: TRBV20-1; cdr3_aa: CSATPSLAVTSTGELFF
j_call: TRBJ2-1; v_call: TRBV7-3; cdr3_aa: CASSFFGLASDEQFF
j_call: TRBJ2-3; v_call: TRBV7-3; cdr3_aa: CASSFGVTDTQYF
j_call: TRBJ2-5; v_call: TRBV12-3/TRBV12-4; cdr3_aa: CASSFWTSAPETQYF
j_call: TRBJ1-2; v_call: TRBV12-3/TRBV12-4; cdr3_aa: CASSLGGQGMYGYTF
j_call: TRBJ2-3; v_call: TRBV5-1; cdr3_aa: CASSLGPARTDTQYF
j_call: TRBJ2-7; v_call: TRBV20-1; cdr3_aa: CSARDRATYEQYF
j_call: TRBJ2-1; v_call: TRBV20-1; cdr3_aa: CSARVAGLREQFF
j_call: TRBJ2-7; v_call: TRBV5-1; cdr3_aa: CASRQEYEQYF
j_call: TRBJ2-1; v_call: TRBV11-2; cdr3_aa: CASSLVAGLAPYNEQFF
j_call: TRBJ2-1; v_call: TRBV7-9; cdr3_aa: CASSPSGDPYNEQFF
j_call: TRBJ2-7; v_call: TRBV20-1; cdr3_aa: CSAREFISGYEQYF
j_call: TRBJ2-5; v_call: TRBV28; cdr3_aa: CASSQGLLGETQYF
j_call: TRBJ1-5; v_call: TRBV4-1; cdr3_aa: CASSQDWGRSQPQHF
j_call: TRBJ2-7; v_call: TRBV15; cdr3_aa: CATSTQGGTYEQYF
j_call: TRBJ1-2; v_call: TRBV3-1; cdr3_aa: CASSQSPIDRGGGYTF
j_call: TRBJ1-5; v_call: TRBV20-1; cdr3_aa: CSGGRVNQPQHF
j_call: TRBJ1-6; v_call: TRBV3-1; cdr3_aa: CASSRRQGENSPLHF
j_call: TRBJ2-7; v_call: TRBV7-9; cdr3_aa: CASTGTSGAYEQYF
j_call: TRBJ1-6; v_call: TRBV9; cdr3_aa: CASSVAQTGVNSPLHF
j_call: TRBJ2-1; v_call: TRBV6-2/TRBV6-3; cdr3_aa: CASIQAARDNEQFF
j_call: TRBJ1-2; v_call: TRBV19; cdr3_aa: CASSGLGRVGGYTF
j_call: TRBJ2-2; v_call: TRBV25-1; cdr3_aa: CASSSPQNTGELFF
j_call: TRBJ2-7; v_call: TRBV7-2; cdr3_aa: CASRSDRDRYEQYF
j_call: TRBJ2-2; v_call: TRBV19; cdr3_aa: CASRIGRSGPGELFF
j_call: TRBJ2-1; v_call: TRBV20-1; cdr3_aa: CSPGQGTHEQFF
j_call: TRBJ2-1; v_call: TRBV5-1; cdr3_aa: CARVMSSYNEQFF
j_call: TRBJ2-5; v_call: TRBV28; cdr3_aa: CASSENRETQYF
j_call: TRBJ1-2; v_call: TRBV5-1; cdr3_aa: CASSLDTVNYGYTF
j_call: TRBJ2-5; v_call: TRBV20-1; cdr3_aa: CSSPGQGETQYF
j_call: TRBJ2-7; v_call: TRBV5-6; cdr3_aa: CASSLAGLPVGEQYF
j_call: TRBJ1-1; v_call: TRBV4-1; cdr3_aa: CASSQPGTGGTEAFF
j_call: TRBJ1-1; v_call: TRBV25-1; cdr3_aa: CASRPTADFEAFF
j_call: TRBJ2-3; v_call: TRBV2; cdr3_aa: CASSESALRRGTDTQYF
j_call: TRBJ1-2; v_call: TRBV10-2; cdr3_aa: CASSRDDYGYTF
j_call: TRBJ1-6; v_call: TRBV28; cdr3_aa: CASSQRNSPLHF
j_call: TRBJ2-1; v_call: TRBV24-1; cdr3_aa: CATSDSKAGGFYNEQFF
j_call: TRBJ2-2; v_call: TRBV3-1; cdr3_aa: CASSQDGTGLANNTNTGELFF
j_call: TRBJ2-7; v_call: TRBV5-5; cdr3_aa: CASSLEWRLAYEQYF
j_call: TRBJ2-5; v_call: TRBV5-1; cdr3_aa: CASSWSRDGSEYF